Below, one T cell receptor beta chain is given with its context. The antigen remains undetermined. TCRdb processed the 5' RACE reads anew with MiXCR; each CDR3 protein has one entry. The table includes 250,000 or so distinct CDR3 sequences, about 8% detected once. Healthy Caucasians supplied all donations. The sample belongs to a study of identical twins. The germline gives CDR1 SEHNR, CDR2 FQNEAQ (reference sequence). The germline V and J ends were trimmed by 4 bases and 0 bases, with 9 bases remaining between them. CDR3 length: 14 amino acids. Findings and caveats of the study: In cord blood, abundant beta clonotypes had fewer insertions; memory showed no trend. Within twin pairs, the out-of-frame alpha sequences they shared showed excess low generation probability.

In addition, the sample was reused for a study of yellow fever vaccine responses in identical twins. Per that study: Twins' vaccine T cell responses were reported to seem partly convergent and partly personalized.

The sequence came from a woman between 18 and 29 years old in good health. The rearrangement joins TRBV7-9 to TRBJ2-5; perhaps TRBD2 as D (6 bases). Sequencing was carried out using CD8+ T cells sorted from blood. For the CDR3, the DNA is TGTGCCAGCAGCTCGGGGGATTACCAAGAGACCCAGTACTTC. This codes for CASSSGDYQETQYF. The entire variable domain, with the rest obtained from reference TRBV7-9 and TRBJ2-5, is as follows: DTGVSQNPRHKITKRGQNVTFRCDPISEHNRLYWYRQTLGQGPEFLTYFQNEAQLEKSRLLSDRFSAERPKGSFSTLEIQRTEQGDSAMYLCASSSGDYQETQYFGPGTRLLVL.